Presented here are 27 T cell receptor beta chains from one specimen sequenced in a study of radiation and T cells in renal cell carcinoma. Regarding time point: baseline pretreatment blood. Treatment specified: 15 Gy SBRT to primary tumor, nephrectomy 4 weeks later. Sequenced by immunoSEQ multiplex PCR; TCRdb stores in-frame clones only, minus some. This sample has roughly 120,000 clones; roughly 80% occur once, and the top ten carry around 3%. The sequenced sample was blood, obtained from a patient whose treatment included radiotherapy and nephrectomy. These receptor sequences come from a woman aged 55-69 years with renal cell carcinoma.

The V gene is TRBV28, the J gene TRBJ2-2; weak D call: TRBD1 (6 bases). V was pared by 8 bases and J by 5 bases, with 33 bases between. Germline lookup yields CDR1 MDHEN and CDR2 SYDVKM. CDR3 length equals 20 residues. Written as DNA, the CDR3 is TGTGCCAGCTATACGTCTGAGGGACACGGACCGTCAACTAAGACCGGGGAGCTGTTTTTT. Its protein is CASYTSEGHGPSTKTGELFF.

The genes are TRBV28 and TRBJ1-2; tentative D call: TRBD1 (5 bases). The V and J ends lost 10 bases and 4 bases respectively, with 16 bases between them. CDR1 and CDR2 from the germline V gene are MDHEN and SYDVKM. CDR3 length: 13 amino acids. CDR3 in amino acids: CATRMGGLYGYTF. The CDR3 DNA reads as TGTGCCACCCGAATGGGGGGACTCTATGGCTACACCTTC.

This chain connects TRBV6-5 to TRBJ1-2; perhaps TRBD1 as D (5 bases). With 5 bases removed from V and 7 bases from J, the gap between germline ends came to 17 bases. The CDR3 has 14 amino acids. Germline values: CDR1 MNHEY, CDR2 SVGAGI. The CDR3 loop reads CASSPHPGSGGYTF. Here the CDR3 DNA reads TGTGCCAGCAGTCCTCACCCAGGGTCAGGTGGCTACACCTTC.

The chain carries TRBV5-1 and TRBJ1-2; the D gene is possibly TRBD1 (6 bases). Per germline, CDR1 SGHRS and CDR2 YFSETQ. V lost 3 bases and J 3 bases, leaving 9 bases between the germline ends. This CDR3 has 13 residues. CDR3 nucleotides: TGCGCCAGCAGCTCGGACAGTTACTATGGCTACACCTTC. Protein sequence: CASSSDSYYGYTF.

The chain employs TRBV19 and TRBJ2-7; 8 nucleotides align to TRBD1. Germline CDR1 reads LNHDA; CDR2 reads SQIVND (reference sequence). J was trimmed by 4 bases and V by 4 bases; bases with no gene match: 3. There are 13 residues in the CDR3. The CDR3 nucleotides read TGTGCCAGTAGTACTCGGGACAGGTACGAGCAGTACTTC. It yields the protein CASSTRDRYEQYF.

This sequence joins TRBV12-5 and TRBJ2-3; 7 bases fit TRBD1. CDR1 LGHNT and CDR2 FRNRAP come from the germline V gene. The trim removed 1 base at V and 2 bases at J, leaving 21 bases unmatched. There are 21 residues in the CDR3. The CDR3 loop reads CASGLDSGFEQGWGHTDTQYF. Written as DNA, the CDR3 is TGTGCTAGTGGTTTGGATAGTGGATTCGAACAGGGGTGGGGGCACACAGATACGCAGTATTTT.

DNA for the CDR3: TGTGCCAGCAGCTTAGGCAGGGGACCCTACGAGCAGTACTTC. Translation: CASSLGRGPYEQYF. The J gene is TRBJ2-7, the V gene TRBV11-2; possible D gene TRBD1, 6 bases. CDR3 size: 14 residues. CDR1 SGHAT and CDR2 FQNNGV come from the germline V gene. V lost 1 base and J lost 2, with 9 bases in between.

The table lists this clone with many counts. V usage is TRBV5-1 and J usage is TRBJ2-7; D is ambiguous. Germline loops: CDR1 SGHRS, CDR2 YFSETQ. Trimming shortened V by 4 bases and J by 0 bases, and 14 bases separated the two germline ends. This CDR3 has 15 residues. The CDR3 nucleotides read TGCGCCAGCAGCCCCCTCCCGGGCCTCTCCTACGAGCAGTACTTC. It codes for CASSPLPGLSYEQYF.

The chain uses TRBV14 and TRBJ2-5, with TRBD2 matching 9 bases. Germline values: CDR1 SGHDN, CDR2 FVKESK. Germline trimming cut 4 bases from V and 2 bases from J; bases unmatched to any gene: 5. The CDR3 sequence is 15 residues long. This CDR3 is CASSPLSGGQETQYF. The CDR3 DNA follows: TGTGCCAGCAGCCCCCTGAGCGGGGGGCAAGAGACCCAGTACTTC.

The rearrangement joins TRBV6-5 to TRBJ2-1; D possibly uses TRBD1 or TRBD2 (7 bases each). Trimming removed 4 bases from V and 8 bases from J, with 21 bases in between. CDR1 is MNHEY, CDR2 SVGAGI, per germline. The CDR3 contains 16 residues. CDR3 nucleotide sequence: TGTGCCAGCAGTTCCTCAGAACCAGGGGGGGGCCATGAGCAGTTCTTC. It encodes CASSSSEPGGGHEQFF.

This clone was observed a few times. The CDR3 coding sequence is TGCGCCAGCAGCCCCGACAGAGGAGGCTCACCCCTCCACTTT. It yields the protein CASSPDRGGSPLHF. The chain couples TRBV4-1 to TRBJ1-6; perhaps TRBD1 as D (5 bases). The CDR3 spans 14 residues. Deletions cut 4 bases from V and 10 bases from J, with 14 bases between. CDR1 and CDR2 (germline): MGHRA, YSYEKL.

The chain combines TRBV13 with TRBJ2-7; perhaps D is TRBD1 or TRBD2 (7 bases each). The CDR3 is made up of 12 amino acids. Trimming took 4 bases from V and 6 from J, leaving 10 bases between them. Germline V gives CDR1 PRHDT, CDR2 FYEKMQ (reference sequence). The CDR3: CASSSRGGEQYF. For the CDR3, the DNA is TGTGCCAGCAGCTCCAGGGGGGGCGAGCAGTACTTC.

V is TRBV12-5 and J is TRBJ2-2; D is possibly TRBD1 (5 bases). There are 15 residues in the CDR3. Germline V gene data show CDR1 as LGHNT and CDR2 as FRNRAP. V lost 3 bases and J lost 2, with 10 bases in between. Here the CDR3 DNA reads TGTGCTAGTGGTTTAGCAGGGTCAAACACCGGGGAGCTGTTTTTT. Its translation: CASGLAGSNTGELFF.

This chain joins TRBV2 and TRBJ1-2; D uncertain. The CDR3 extends over 15 amino acids. V was clipped by 8 bases and J by 8 bases, with 24 bases between them. Germline CDR1 and CDR2: SNHLY and FYNNEI. CDR3 bases: TGTGCCAGCGGTGGCCCCACTAGGGCGGGCCGGGGCTACACCTTC. The encoded protein is CASGGPTRAGRGYTF.

The chain combines TRBV9 with TRBJ1-4, with D perhaps matching TRBD1 (6 bases). Per germline, CDR1 SGDLS and CDR2 YYNGEE. V lost 4 bases, J lost 3 bases, and 16 bases lay in between. The CDR3 sequence is 16 residues long. The DNA of the CDR3 is TGTGCCAGCAGCCCCCGGAACGCAGGGGCTAATGAAAAACTGTTTTTT. The encoded protein is CASSPRNAGANEKLFF.

The gene calls are TRBV7-9 and TRBJ1-5; a weak D match, TRBD1 (5 bases). Germline assignment: CDR1 SEHNR and CDR2 FQNEAQ (reference sequence). Trimming left V 1 base short and J 5 bases short, with 12 bases between. The CDR3 has 15 residues. The CDR3: CASSLGGQIDQPQHF. CDR3 sequence (DNA): TGTGCCAGCAGCTTAGGAGGACAAATTGATCAGCCCCAGCATTTT.

The chain has TRBV28 and TRBJ1-2, with D uncertain. V lost 5 bases and J lost 5, with 9 bases in between. Germline CDR1 MDHEN, CDR2 SYDVKM. The CDR3 totals 12 residues. The CDR3 spells CASSTIEYGYTF. The DNA of the CDR3 is TGTGCCAGCAGTACGATAGAGTATGGCTACACCTTC.

The chain uses TRBV5-1 and TRBJ1-4, with D tentatively TRBD1 (5 bases). In germline, CDR1 is SGHRS, CDR2 YFSETQ. The CDR3 consists of 14 residues. Trimming took off 3 bases at V and 4 bases at J, with 10 bases between the two ends. The CDR3 loop reads CASSSTAYNEKLFF. The CDR3 nucleotides are TGCGCCAGCAGCTCGACAGCCTATAATGAAAAACTGTTTTTT.

The V call is TRBV7-2, the J call TRBJ1-6; 8 bases fit TRBD1. This CDR3 has 13 amino acids. With 5 bases clipped from V and 19 bases from J, the junction kept 13 bases outside the gene matches. Per the germline V gene, CDR1 is SGHTA and CDR2 is FQGNSA. The CDR3 nucleotides are TGTGCCAGCAGCCTCATCGAAGGACAGGGTATACACTTT. Translated, it gives CASSLIEGQGIHF.

The chain joins TRBV11-3 to TRBJ2-1; TRBD2 matches at 15 bases. The CDR3 runs 15 residues. Per the germline V gene, CDR1 is SGHNT and CDR2 is YENEEA. The ends lost 4 bases at V and 7 bases at J; junction bases unmatched: 2. The DNA for the CDR3 is TGTGCCAGCAGCTGGACTAGCGGGGGGGCGAATGAGCAGTTCTTC. It specifies CASSWTSGGANEQFF.

Notes on this clone: One junction end disagrees with the germline gene, perhaps due to a read error. This chain connects TRBV6-1 to TRBJ1-1; no firm D call. This CDR3 has 11 residues. Germline CDR1 and CDR2: MNHNS and SASEGT. The CDR3 reads CATRMNAEAFF. The CDR3 DNA sequence: TGTGCCACCAGAATGAACGCTGAAGCTTTCTTT.

The genes are TRBV27 and TRBJ1-2; 7 nucleotides match TRBD1. The CDR3 extends over 13 amino acids. Germline V lookup: CDR1 MNHEY, CDR2 SMNVEV (reference sequence). Unmatched junction bases numbered 7, after V lost 5 bases and J lost 7 bases. The CDR3: CASSVDRAGGYTF. In DNA form, the CDR3 reads TGTGCCAGCAGTGTCGACAGGGCGGGTGGCTACACCTTC.

This rearrangement joins TRBV7-3 to TRBJ2-5, with 7 bases aligning to TRBD1. The CDR3 runs 16 residues. The germline V gene encodes CDR1 SGHTA and CDR2 FQGTGA. Trimming cost V 5 bases and J 3 bases; bases outside gene matches: 12. This CDR3 is CASSRGPGGGEETQYF. The CDR3 DNA sequence: TGTGCCAGCAGCAGGGGCCCAGGGGGTGGAGAAGAGACCCAGTACTTC.

V is TRBV4-1 and J is TRBJ1-1, with a possible D match to TRBD1 (6 bases). Germline V gene lookup returns CDR1 MGHRA and CDR2 YSYEKL. This CDR3 is 14 amino acids long. V was trimmed by 0 bases and J by 5 bases, leaving 10 bases between them. The CDR3 nucleotides are TGCGCCAGCAGCCAAGAGGCAGGGGCGACTGAAGCTTTCTTT. Translating gives CASSQEAGATEAFF.

The V and J genes are TRBV7-9 and TRBJ1-4; D remains unclear. The CDR3 contains 12 residues. Trimming shortened V by 8 bases and J by 8 bases, and 12 bases separated the two germline ends. CDR1 and CDR2 from the germline V gene are SEHNR and FQNEAQ (reference sequence). CDR3 coding DNA: TGTGCCAGCGGAGTAAGAGGGGAAAAACTGTTTTTT. This codes for CASGVRGEKLFF.

This chain joins TRBV28 and TRBJ2-7, with TRBD1 matching 7 bases. The CDR3 covers 17 residues. Trimming removed 3 bases from V and 1 base from J; junction bases left unmatched: 12. Germline CDR1 MDHEN, CDR2 SYDVKM. The CDR3 region has the DNA TGTGCCAGCAGTTTTGAAACGAGGAACAGGGGATCCTACGAGCAGTACTTC. This encodes CASSFETRNRGSYEQYF.

This clone came up a few times. The chain has TRBV28 and TRBJ1-3, with D unclear. V dropped 3 bases and J dropped 4 bases, with 16 bases sitting between them. The germline CDR1 and CDR2 sequences are MDHEN and SYDVKM. The CDR3 spans 16 residues. This chain's CDR3 is CASSFRGGYAGNTIYF. In DNA form, the CDR3 reads TGTGCCAGCAGTTTTAGAGGAGGGTATGCAGGAAACACCATATATTTT.